The next 10 T cell receptor beta chains were all read from a single sample in a study of Ad26.COV2.S vaccination and SARS-CoV-2 variants. Generated by immunoSEQ multiplex PCR, the TCRdb table keeps only in-frame clones and is missing some. Of around 310,000 clones listed, roughly 90% are singletons. Treatment meaning: 19 received Ad26.COV2.S at low or high dose, single or two shots; roughly five received placebo; per-sample allocation not given. Collection of samples fell on day 63 after the first vaccine or placebo injection. The material sequenced was peripheral blood, taken in a trial of Ad26.COV2.S vaccine versus placebo. These receptors were taken from a person aged 18-60 years who received the Ad26.COV2.S COVID-19 vaccine or a placebo.

J is TRBJ2-1 and V is TRBV6-2 or TRBV6-3, with 11 bases that match TRBD2. This CDR3 has 18 amino acids. Germline CDR1 and CDR2: MNHEY and SVGEGT. V trimming: 2 bases; J trimming: 2 bases; junction bases outside the gene matches: 8. The CDR3 is CASSYLPSSGRTYNEQFF. The CDR3 bases are TGTGCCAGCAGTTACCTGCCCTCTAGCGGGAGGACCTACAATGAGCAGTTCTTC.

The rearrangement joins TRBV10-1 to TRBJ2-7; perhaps TRBD2 as D (5 bases). The CDR3 covers 13 residues. The V gene's germline CDR1 is WNHNN and CDR2 SYGVQD (reference sequence). V gave up 0 bases and J gave up 9 bases, with 12 bases separating them. CDR3 region: CASSESVRVGQYF. The CDR3 coding sequence is TGCGCCAGCAGTGAGTCCGTGCGGGTCGGGCAGTACTTC.

This chain joins TRBV9 and TRBJ1-2; D may be TRBD1 (6 bases). This CDR3 comprises 19 residues. The germline V gene encodes CDR1 SGDLS and CDR2 YYNGEE. V was pared by 3 bases and J by 1 base, with 25 bases between. The CDR3 sequence: CASSAGQTTLDSFNYGYTF. In DNA, the CDR3 is TGTGCCAGCAGCGCTGGACAGACTACTCTAGACTCTTTTAACTATGGCTACACCTTC.

The chain couples TRBV6-2 or TRBV6-3 to TRBJ1-1; D not resolved. V lost 2 bases, J lost 1 base, and 14 bases lay in between. The germline V gene encodes CDR1 MNHEY and CDR2 SVGEGT. This CDR3 comprises 16 residues. This CDR3 is CASSYLTAYANTEAFF. The CDR3 nucleotides read TGTGCCAGCAGTTACCTAACTGCGTACGCGAACACTGAAGCTTTCTTT.

Remarks on this clone: This same CDR3 is encoded by further DNA sequences in the sample. The chain joins TRBV27 to TRBJ1-5; D is ambiguous. The length of the CDR3 is 14 residues. Germline V gene lookup returns CDR1 MNHEY and CDR2 SMNVEV (reference sequence). V was cut by 1 base and J by 4 bases, with 8 bases left in between. CDR3 nucleotide sequence: TGTGCCAGCAGTTTATTAGGGAATAATCAGCCCCAGCATTTT. Translated, it gives CASSLLGNNQPQHF.

The V call is TRBV2, the J call TRBJ2-1; 9 bases align to TRBD2. CDR3 size: 15 residues. Unmatched junction bases numbered 12, after V lost 8 bases and J lost 7 bases. Looked up from germline, CDR1 is SNHLY and CDR2 is FYNNEI. The CDR3 is CASGILAGLGNEQFF. The CDR3 DNA sequence: TGTGCCAGCGGGATACTAGCGGGCCTAGGGAATGAGCAGTTCTTC.

This sequence joins TRBV6-2 or TRBV6-3 and TRBJ2-3, with D possibly TRBD2 on 5 matching bases. The CDR3 length is 16 residues. Germline loops: CDR1 MNHEY, CDR2 SVGEGT. V was clipped by 2 bases and J by 2 bases, with 14 bases between them. CDR3 protein: CASSYEIALYTDTQYF. The DNA for the CDR3 is TGTGCCAGCAGTTACGAGATAGCGCTTTACACAGATACGCAGTATTTT.

J is TRBJ1-5 and V is TRBV27; D is uncertain. V lost 6 bases and J lost 1, with 4 bases in between. The germline V gene has CDR1 MNHEY and CDR2 SMNVEV (reference sequence). The CDR3 sequence is 12 residues long. The DNA for the CDR3 is TGTGCCAGCAGCCTGAGCAATCAGCCCCAGCATTTT. Translated: CASSLSNQPQHF.

In DNA, the CDR3 is TGTGCCATCAGTGGGCTAGAGGGGGGGCAAGCTTTCTTT. Its translation: CAISGLEGGQAFF. V is TRBV10-3 and J is TRBJ1-1; D perhaps matches TRBD1 (6 bases). V dropped 4 bases and J dropped 9 bases, with 15 bases sitting between them. The germline V gene has CDR1 ENHRY and CDR2 SYGVKD. This CDR3 has 13 residues.

This sequence joins TRBV12-3 or TRBV12-4 and TRBJ2-7; TRBD2 aligns across 7 bases. The CDR3 loop spans 12 amino acids. V dropped 5 bases and J dropped 5; count of bases not matched to a gene: 3. The CDR3 loop reads CASSPGTNEQYV. CDR3 nucleotide sequence: TGTGCCAGCAGTCCAGGGACTAACGAGCAGTACGTC.